Presented here are 13 T cell receptor beta chains from one specimen sequenced in a study of control samples from healthy donors and cancer patients. Measured with immunoSEQ multiplex PCR; TCRdb has only the in-frame clones, and not every one. In the table there are some 100,000 clones, 85% to 90% of which are singletons. The sequencing input was blood. Receptor source: a woman aged 45-65 years in good health.

CDR3: CASSLLGPMNTEAFF. In nucleotides, the CDR3 is TGTGCCAGCAGCCTCCTCGGACCCATGAACACTGAAGCTTTCTTT. The J gene is TRBJ1-1, the V gene TRBV6-2 or TRBV6-3; D unclear. This CDR3 region has 15 residues. Between the trimmed V and J ends, which lost 6 bases and 0 bases, there was a span of 14 bases. Germline V gene data show CDR1 as MNHEY and CDR2 as SVGEGT.

The chain recombines TRBV28 with TRBJ2-3; 10 positions match TRBD2. J was trimmed by 4 bases and V by 7 bases; bases with no gene match: 11. CDR3 size: 16 residues. Germline CDR1 MDHEN, CDR2 SYDVKM. The DNA of the CDR3 is TGTGCCAGCACCGACACGGTTAGCGGGAGGCCAGATACGCAGTATTTT. Amino acids: CASTDTVSGRPDTQYF.

The J gene is TRBJ2-3, the V gene TRBV3-1 (or the pseudogene TRBV3-2), with D unclear. CDR1 is LGHDT and CDR2 is YNNKEL in the germline V gene (reference sequence). V lost 0 bases, J lost 0 bases, and 7 bases lay in between. The CDR3 extends over 15 amino acids. As DNA, the CDR3 is TGTGCCAGCAGCCAAGACCCCGGGAGCACAGATACGCAGTATTTT. Its translation is CASSQDPGSTDTQYF.

CDR3 nucleotide sequence: TGTGCCAGCAGCTTCAGTCTAACATTTGGGGCCAACGTCCTGACTTTC. Translated: CASSFSLTFGANVLTF. This sequence joins TRBV5-8 and TRBJ2-6; D is undetermined. Germline V CDR1 and CDR2: SGHTS, YDEGEE. The CDR3 length is 16 residues. V was cut by 2 bases and J by 3 bases, with 12 bases left in between.

V is TRBV7-3 and J is TRBJ2-3; D might be TRBD1 or TRBD2, each matching 6 bases. Trimming took 7 bases from V and 8 from J, leaving 13 bases between them. Germline V gene lookup returns CDR1 SGHTA and CDR2 FQGTGA. This CDR3 contains 12 residues. CDR3 residues: CASNPEGGTQYF. CDR3 nucleotides: TGTGCCAGCAACCCCGAGGGGGGTACGCAGTATTTT.

The chain is built from TRBV18 and TRBJ1-6, with a tentative D call TRBD1 (5 bases). Germline assignment: CDR1 KGHSH and CDR2 LQKENI. V dropped 1 base and J dropped 10 bases, with 11 bases sitting between them. This CDR3 is built from 14 residues. In nucleotides, the CDR3 is TGTGCCAGCTCACCACAAGGACAACAATCACCCCTCCACTTT. It yields the protein CASSPQGQQSPLHF.

The chain has TRBV7-2 and TRBJ1-2; D gene ambiguous. The CDR3 length is 13 residues. Germline V gene lookup returns CDR1 SGHTA and CDR2 FQGNSA. Trimming stripped 5 bases from V and 4 bases from J, with 11 bases between. The CDR3 nucleotides are TGTGCCAGCAGCCCCCGACACGGCTATGGCTACACCTTC. Protein product: CASSPRHGYGYTF.

The genes are TRBV13 and TRBJ2-5, with a possible D match to TRBD2 (5 bases). This CDR3 has 15 residues. Germline-derived CDR1 and CDR2 are PRHDT and FYEKMQ (reference sequence). V lost 9 bases, J lost 1 base, and 18 bases lay in between. The CDR3, as DNA: TGTGCCAGTTCCTCCCTGGAGGAGGTCCAAGAGACCCAGTACTTC. It encodes CASSSLEEVQETQYF.

The chain uses TRBV15 and TRBJ1-2, with 10 bases identical to TRBD1. Germline V gene lookup returns CDR1 LNHNV and CDR2 YYDKDF (reference sequence). The CDR3 extends over 17 amino acids. V shed 3 bases, J shed 0 bases, and the junction held 7 bases outside the gene matches. CDR3 loop: CATSSYPGQGPNYGYTF. CDR3 nucleotides: TGTGCCACCAGCAGTTACCCGGGACAGGGGCCTAACTATGGCTACACCTTC.

This rearrangement joins TRBV6-1 to TRBJ2-1, with D perhaps TRBD2 (5 bases). V lost 3 bases, J lost 0 bases, and 9 bases lay in between. CDR1 is MNHNS and CDR2 is SASEGT in the germline V gene. The CDR3 consists of 15 residues. This CDR3 reads CASSDQGSSYNEQFF. CDR3 DNA sequence: TGTGCCAGCAGTGACCAAGGGAGCTCCTACAATGAGCAGTTCTTC.

This clone was seen more than once but under ten times. The CDR3 DNA is TGTGCCAGCAGCTCCCATAAGACTAGCAGAAGCACAGATACGCAGTATTTT. It specifies CASSSHKTSRSTDTQYF. This sequence joins TRBV11-2 and TRBJ2-3, with 7 bases aligning to TRBD2. The length of the CDR3 is 17 residues. Germline V gene data show CDR1 as SGHAT and CDR2 as FQNNGV. V dropped 4 bases and J dropped 0; count of bases not matched to a gene: 10.

The chain combines TRBV11-3 with TRBJ2-3; D might be TRBD2 (6 bases). Germline V gene sequence: CDR1 SGHNT, CDR2 YENEEA. This CDR3 is built from 13 residues. V lost 5 bases, J lost 3 bases, and 9 bases lay in between. CDR3 in DNA: TGTGCCAGCAGCGCCGGGACTACAGATACGCAGTATTTT. Translating gives CASSAGTTDTQYF.

This clone was seen once. This rearrangement joins TRBV6-4 to TRBJ2-1; 7 positions agree with TRBD2. The CDR3 extends over 14 amino acids. The junction had 7 bases not matched to a gene; V was cut back by 3 bases and J by 8 bases. The germline V gene encodes CDR1 MRHNA and CDR2 SNTAGT. The CDR3 coding sequence is TGTGCCAGCAGTGAGGCGGGAGAGGTAGATGAGCAGTTCTTC. Translating it yields CASSEAGEVDEQFF.